This T cell receptor beta chain was profiled in a study of human T cells and chemical hapten exposure. The wider study: Small volume differences among pooled libraries mainly caused per-sample TCR yield variation.

Trimming cost V 3 bases and J 14 bases, with 20 bases left between them. This CDR3 is 14 amino acids long. CDR1 is DFQATT, CDR2 SNEGSKA, per germline (reference sequence). The time point denotes: patch test 3, about 24 weeks after DPC sensitization. This sample's treatment: therapeutic diphenylcyclopropenone sensitization with weekly scalp DPC. Blood draws came first, before each patch test. Original processing notes: Ranging from about 20,000 to 700,000, TCR counts per sample had a median value of around 91,000. TCRdb reanalysed the RACE reads using MiXCR and keeps one entry per CDR3 protein. TCRdb, not the original authors, processed these V and J calls. Of about 90,000 distinct CDR3 sequences in the sample, 11% are singletons; the top ten hold 1.1%.

Sequencing was performed on whole blood, taken in connection with sensitization to the hapten diphenylcyclopropenone (DPC). The receptor was derived from a woman under 40 with alopecia areata. Some clones in this sample may be carry-over from other donors' samples. V usage is TRBV20-1 and J usage is TRBJ1-6; weak D call: TRBD1 (5 bases). Here the CDR3 reads CSARKSGQGPTLHF. Written as DNA, the CDR3 is TGCAGTGCTAGGAAGTCAGGGCAGGGCCCCACCCTCCACTTT.